This T cell receptor beta chain was documented in a study of early T cells in non-severe SARS-CoV-2 infection. In TCRdb, the 5' RACE reads were re-called with MiXCR into one record per CDR3 protein. The sample lists more than 85,000 distinct CDR3 sequences; 16% were seen once. The CDR3 contains 16 residues. The germline V gene encodes CDR1 LGHNA and CDR2 YNFKEQ. V gave up 3 bases and J gave up 0 bases; unmatched junction bases: 7. This clonotype was detected a few times. Its specificity is unknown. Whole-study results and caveats: Anti-spike CD8 specificities were favored by VDJdb matching, whose results missed private and CD4 specificities.

The receptor was isolated from an adult who was a healthcare worker with PCR-confirmed SARS-CoV-2 infection or an uninfected control (not recorded which). The sequencing input was whole blood. The rearrangement joins TRBV4-2 to TRBJ1-1, with TRBD1 matching over 7 bases. The CDR3 nucleotides read TGTGCCAGCAGCCATCGAGGGAGGGGGCTGAACACTGAAGCTTTCTTT. This sequence encodes CASSHRGRGLNTEAFF.